The sequence of this TCR beta chain was determined in a study of cytomegalovirus exposure and HLA in healthy donors. General study results and limits: Analysis was carried out at a later point, and it linked a missense DCLRE1C variant to TCR beta V- and J-gene trimming. Among immune exposure information, only CMV serostatus was available.

The donors, nominally healthy at sampling, likely had unrecorded immune exposures. This PCR relied on a set of 60 Vbeta primers and 13 Jbeta primers. Using immunoSEQ multiplex PCR, the repertoire was profiled, and TCRdb retains in-frame clones only, with some absent. The sample contains 160,000 or so clones, roughly four fifths of which appear only once. With 0 bases clipped from V and 4 bases from J, the junction kept 7 bases outside the gene matches. The CDR3 is made up of 16 amino acids. Germline CDR1 is SGHRS and CDR2 is YFSETQ. Regarding this clone: The target antigen is unknown.

The V and J genes are TRBV5-1 and TRBJ2-3, with TRBD2 matching 8 bases. The source material was PBMCs. The sequence was obtained from a man aged 45 to 65 in good health and CMV-seropositive. The CDR3 DNA is TGCGCCAGCAGCTTGGCGCCCGGGACTAGGGCAGATACGCAGTATTTT. The encoded protein is CASSLAPGTRADTQYF.